One and the same sample provided the 21 T cell receptor beta chains below, sequenced in a study of circulating CD8 cells and anti-PD-1 response in melanoma. The QIAseq Immune Repertoire TCR panel built the libraries from roughly 15 ng of total RNA. TCRdb ran MiXCR on the reads and lists one entry per CDR3 protein. Among fewer than 550 distinct CDR3 sequences listed, approximately 9.4% were seen once. From live CD3+CD8+TCRalphabeta+ cells, four PD-1 and/or TIGIT subsets were sorted. Sample: CD8+ T cells from PBMCs, taken at baseline or after one month of anti-PD-1 therapy (not recorded which). The source of these receptors is a human donor with melanoma.

V usage is TRBV15 and J usage is TRBJ2-1; no reliable D call. CDR1 is LNHNV and CDR2 is YYDKDF in the germline V gene (reference sequence). Trimming took 9 bases from V and 5 from J, leaving 11 bases between them. The CDR3 runs 12 residues. The CDR3 protein is CATSLGDNEQFF. The CDR3, as DNA: TGTGCCACGAGCCTGGGCGACAATGAGCAGTTCTTC.

This clonotype qualifies as medium-sized. CDR3 in DNA: TGTGCCACCAGTGACCCGACAGGGGTCAAAGAGACCCAGTACTTC. Translating gives CATSDPTGVKETQYF. The genes are TRBV24-1 and TRBJ2-5; 8 bases are shared with TRBD1. The germline V gene has CDR1 KGHDR and CDR2 SFDVKD. The CDR3 loop spans 15 amino acids. Trimming cost V 4 bases and J 3 bases; bases outside gene matches: 6.

This clonotype is large in the sample. The gene calls are TRBV28 and TRBJ1-5; D is ambiguous. This CDR3 region has 15 residues. V was trimmed by 7 bases and J by 0 bases, leaving 13 bases between them. Per the germline V gene, CDR1 is MDHEN and CDR2 is SYDVKM. For the CDR3, the DNA is TGTGCCAGCACCCAATCGGGGTATAGCAATCAGCCCCAGCATTTT. Its protein product is CASTQSGYSNQPQHF.

This clonotype is classed as large. The V call is TRBV29-1, the J call TRBJ2-3, with 11 bases fitting TRBD2. J gave up 0 bases and V 4 bases, and 3 bases lay outside the gene matches. This CDR3 region has 15 residues. Looked up from germline, CDR1 is SQVTM and CDR2 is ANQGSEA. CDR3 bases: TGCAGCGTTGCTAGCGGGGGGCCTAGCACAGATACGCAGTATTTT. It specifies CSVASGGPSTDTQYF.

By share, this clonotype counts as medium-sized. CDR3 in DNA: TGTGCCAGCAGTGAAGCGTACAGGGCTAATTCACCCCTCCACTTT. Amino acid sequence: CASSEAYRANSPLHF. This sequence joins TRBV6-1 and TRBJ1-6; maybe TRBD1 (6 bases). Looked up from germline, CDR1 is MNHNS and CDR2 is SASEGT. CDR3 length: 15 amino acids. V was cut by 0 bases and J by 6 bases, with 9 bases left in between.

The chain combines TRBV28 with TRBJ2-7, with 7 bases matching TRBD1. Trimming cost V 6 bases and J 5 bases; bases outside gene matches: 10. CDR1 MDHEN and CDR2 SYDVKM come from the germline V gene. The CDR3 is made up of 14 amino acids. In DNA, the CDR3 is TGTGCCAGCAGGATCAGGGGGTACAAGAACGAGCAGTACTTC. Protein sequence: CASRIRGYKNEQYF.

This clonotype is labeled medium-sized. The chain recombines TRBV30 with TRBJ2-3; D not resolved. This CDR3 contains 14 residues. Germline values: CDR1 GTSNPN, CDR2 SVGIG (reference sequence). Trimming pared 4 bases from V and 0 bases from J, leaving 11 bases between. The CDR3 loop reads CAWMLTQSTDTQYF. The CDR3 bases are TGTGCCTGGATGCTGACACAGAGCACAGATACGCAGTATTTT.

This clonotype counts as large (0.1 to 1%). The rearrangement joins TRBV27 to TRBJ2-1; D gene uncertain. The ends were cut back, 6 bases at V and 0 bases at J, with 12 bases in the middle. This CDR3 has 15 amino acids. The germline V gene encodes CDR1 MNHEY and CDR2 SMNVEV (reference sequence). CDR3 in amino acids: CASSVSSSSYNEQFF. The CDR3 DNA reads TGTGCCAGCAGCGTTAGCTCAAGCTCCTACAATGAGCAGTTCTTC.

In its sample, this clonotype is large. In DNA, the CDR3 is TGTGCCAGCAGCCCTTCAACCACCGGGGAGCTGTTTTTT. It is translated as CASSPSTTGELFF. V usage is TRBV7-3 and J usage is TRBJ2-2, with no clear D. Germline CDR1 reads SGHTA; CDR2 reads FQGTGA. The germline V and J ends were trimmed by 5 bases and 4 bases, with 8 bases remaining between them. This CDR3 comprises 13 residues.

By proportion, this clonotype is large. The V and J genes are TRBV7-9 and TRBJ2-4; maybe TRBD2 (6 bases). CDR1 is SEHNR and CDR2 is FQNEAQ in the germline V gene (reference sequence). V lost 5 bases, J lost 5 bases, and 16 bases lay in between. The CDR3 has 15 amino acids. CDR3 residues: CASSGAGGDENIQYF. CDR3 sequence (DNA): TGTGCCAGCAGCGGGGCCGGGGGAGACGAAAACATTCAGTACTTC.

V usage is TRBV19 and J usage is TRBJ2-1; 10 bases are shared with TRBD2. From germline, CDR1 is LNHDA and CDR2 SQIVND (reference sequence). This CDR3 has 15 residues. V dropped 2 bases and J dropped 6; count of bases not matched to a gene: 4. CDR3 sequence reads: CASSIRSGGRNEQFF. CDR3 sequence (DNA): TGTGCCAGTAGTATACGTAGCGGGGGGCGCAATGAGCAGTTCTTC.

This clonotype is medium-sized within its sample. The V and J genes are TRBV27 and TRBJ1-2, with 8 positions matching TRBD1. This CDR3 is 13 amino acids long. V shed 6 bases, J shed 4 bases, and the junction held 4 bases outside the gene matches. Germline CDR1 MNHEY, CDR2 SMNVEV (reference sequence). The DNA of the CDR3 is TGTGCCAGCAGCGGGGACAGGTCCTATGGCTACACCTTC. Encoded protein: CASSGDRSYGYTF.

By share, this clonotype ranks as large (0.1 to 1%). This chain's CDR3 is CASSAGQGAREQFF. The DNA for the CDR3 is TGTGCCAGCAGTGCGGGACAGGGGGCGCGTGAGCAGTTCTTC. This sequence joins TRBV28 and TRBJ2-1, with TRBD1 matching 12 bases. Germline loops: CDR1 MDHEN, CDR2 SYDVKM. With 5 bases clipped from V and 9 bases from J, the junction kept 5 bases outside the gene matches. The CDR3 has 14 amino acids. The full variable domain, in which reference TRBV28 and TRBJ2-1 provide the parts outside the CDR3, is DVKVTQSSRYLVKRTGEKVFLECVQDMDHENMFWYRQDPGLGLRLIYFSYDVKMKEKGDIPEGYSVSREKKERFSLILESASTNQTSMYLCASSAGQGAREQFFGPGTRLTVL.

This clonotype is medium-sized (0.01 to 0.1%) within its sample. The V gene is TRBV30, the J gene TRBJ2-1; 9 bases are shared with TRBD2. Unmatched junction bases numbered 4, after V lost 0 bases and J lost 4 bases. CDR3 length: 15 amino acids. CDR1 and CDR2 (germline): GTSNPN, SVGIG (reference sequence). The chain's CDR3 is CAWSVLAGGYNEQFF. In DNA form, the CDR3 reads TGTGCCTGGAGTGTACTGGCGGGGGGGTACAATGAGCAGTTCTTC.

In its sample, this clonotype is medium-sized. V and J are TRBV10-3 and TRBJ2-7; D gene ambiguous. The CDR3 contains 13 residues. Trimming pared 6 bases from V and 2 bases from J, leaving 11 bases between. CDR1 is ENHRY, CDR2 SYGVKD, per germline. The CDR3 coding sequence is TGTGCCATCAGCAGCGACATTCCCTACGAGCAGTACTTC. Translated: CAISSDIPYEQYF.

This clonotype qualifies as large. The rearrangement joins TRBV20-1 to TRBJ2-5; D is perhaps TRBD1 or TRBD2 (6 bases each). The V end lost 6 bases, the J end lost 4 bases, and 12 bases lay between the germline ends. The CDR3 has 12 amino acids. Germline assignment: CDR1 DFQATT and CDR2 SNEGSKA (reference sequence). The CDR3 sequence: CSALPGAETQYF. CDR3 bases: TGCAGTGCCCTCCCGGGGGCAGAGACCCAGTACTTC.

This clonotype is judged large. The chain uses TRBV27 and TRBJ1-1, with D unresolved. The length of the CDR3 is 14 residues. CDR1 is MNHEY, CDR2 SMNVEV, per germline (reference sequence). The ends were cut back, 3 bases at V and 1 base at J, with 9 bases in the middle. The CDR3 DNA is TGTGCCAGCAGTTTTTCGGGATGGAACACTGAAGCTTTCTTT. Its protein is CASSFSGWNTEAFF.

Concerning this clonotype: This may arise from a read error, as a much more abundant clone is one base away. The V call is TRBV27, the J call TRBJ2-7; TRBD1 aligns across 8 bases. V dropped 1 base and J dropped 5; count of bases not matched to a gene: 4. Germline V gives CDR1 MNHEY, CDR2 SMNVEV (reference sequence). This CDR3 region has 14 residues. DNA for the CDR3: TGTGCCAGCAGTTTATATCAGGGGGCGCACGAGCAGTACTTC. This codes for CASSLYQGAHEQYF.

Within the sample, this clonotype is medium-sized (0.01 to 0.1%). V and J are TRBV10-3 and TRBJ1-1, with D hard to call. CDR3 size: 14 residues. Trimming removed 4 bases at V and 1 base at J, with 10 bases between. Per the germline V gene, CDR1 is ENHRY and CDR2 is SYGVKD. In DNA, the CDR3 is TGTGCCATCAGTGGTTCTGGCCCGAACACTGAAGCTTTCTTT. Residues: CAISGSGPNTEAFF.

Judged by abundance, this clonotype is hyperexpanded (1% or more). This chain uses TRBV7-2 with TRBJ1-1; 7 bases agree with TRBD1. CDR1 and CDR2 from the germline V gene are SGHTA and FQGNSA. The CDR3 runs to 13 residues. The J segment lost 7 bases and the V segment lost 6 bases, leaving 8 bases of the junction unmatched. The CDR3 protein is CASRRTGPVEAFF. The DNA of the CDR3 is TGTGCCAGCAGGAGGACAGGACCGGTTGAAGCTTTCTTT.

This clonotype was seen a handful of times. In DNA form, the CDR3 reads TGTGCCAGTAGAACAGGGACATTCTATAGCAATCAGCCCCAGCATTTT. This gives the protein CASRTGTFYSNQPQHF. The rearrangement links TRBV28 to TRBJ1-5; maybe TRBD1 (6 bases). This CDR3 has 16 residues. Looked up from germline, CDR1 is MDHEN and CDR2 is SYDVKM. Trimming shortened V by 9 bases and J by 0 bases, and 18 bases separated the two germline ends.